This T cell receptor (beta chain) was captured in a study of cytomegalovirus exposure and HLA in healthy donors. The study ran its PCR with 60 Vbeta and 13 Jbeta primers. The protocol was immunoSEQ multiplex PCR, while the TCRdb copy is restricted to in-frame clones and leaves out a portion. The repertoire holds 75,000 to 80,000 clones, with 80% as singletons. Looked up from germline, CDR1 is MNHEY and CDR2 is SMNVEV (reference sequence). With 6 bases removed from V and 1 base from J, the gap between germline ends came to 9 bases. The CDR3 covers 13 residues. This chain connects TRBV27 to TRBJ1-1, with D possibly matching TRBD1 (6 bases). The sequencing input was PBMCs. The TCR originated in a male donor in good health and CMV-seronegative. CDR3 nucleotide sequence: TGTGCCAGCAGGAAACAGGGGAACACTGAAGCTTTCTTT. The encoded protein is CASRKQGNTEAFF.